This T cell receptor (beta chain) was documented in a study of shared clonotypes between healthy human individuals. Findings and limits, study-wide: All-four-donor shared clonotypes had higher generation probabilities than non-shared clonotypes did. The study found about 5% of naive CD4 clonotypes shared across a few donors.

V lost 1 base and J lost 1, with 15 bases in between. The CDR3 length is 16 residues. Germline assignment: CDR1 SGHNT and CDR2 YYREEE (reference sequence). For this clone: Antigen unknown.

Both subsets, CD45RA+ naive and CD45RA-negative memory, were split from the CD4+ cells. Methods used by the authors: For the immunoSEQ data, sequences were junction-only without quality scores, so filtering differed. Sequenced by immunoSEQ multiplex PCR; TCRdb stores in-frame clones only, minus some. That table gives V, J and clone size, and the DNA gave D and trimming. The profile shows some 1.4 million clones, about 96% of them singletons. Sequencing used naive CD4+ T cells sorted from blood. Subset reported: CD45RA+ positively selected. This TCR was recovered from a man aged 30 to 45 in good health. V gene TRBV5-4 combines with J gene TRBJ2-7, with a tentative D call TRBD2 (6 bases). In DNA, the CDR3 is TGTGCCAGCAGCTTGCGGGACTCGCTGCCGTCCTACGAGCAGTACTTC. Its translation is CASSLRDSLPSYEQYF.